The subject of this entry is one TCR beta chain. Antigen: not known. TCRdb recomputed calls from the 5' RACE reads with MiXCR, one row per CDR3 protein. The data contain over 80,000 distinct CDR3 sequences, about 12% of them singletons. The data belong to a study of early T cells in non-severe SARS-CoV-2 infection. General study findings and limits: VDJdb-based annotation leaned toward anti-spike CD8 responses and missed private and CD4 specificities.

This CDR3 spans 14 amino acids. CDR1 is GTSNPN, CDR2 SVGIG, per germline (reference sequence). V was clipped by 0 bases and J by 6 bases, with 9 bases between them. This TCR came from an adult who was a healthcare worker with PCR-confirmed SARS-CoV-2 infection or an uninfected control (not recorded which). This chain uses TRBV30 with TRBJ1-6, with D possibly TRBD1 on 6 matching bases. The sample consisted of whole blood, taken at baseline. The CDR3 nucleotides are TGTGCCTGGAGTGTAGGGGACATTAATTCACCCCTCCACTTT. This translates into CAWSVGDINSPLHF. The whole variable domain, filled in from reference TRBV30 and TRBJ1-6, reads SQTIHQWPATLVQPVGSPLSLECTVEGTSNPNLYWYRQAAGRGLQLLFYSVGIGQISSEVPQNLSASRPQDRQFILSSKKLLLSDSGFYLCAWSVGDINSPLHFGNGTRLTVT.